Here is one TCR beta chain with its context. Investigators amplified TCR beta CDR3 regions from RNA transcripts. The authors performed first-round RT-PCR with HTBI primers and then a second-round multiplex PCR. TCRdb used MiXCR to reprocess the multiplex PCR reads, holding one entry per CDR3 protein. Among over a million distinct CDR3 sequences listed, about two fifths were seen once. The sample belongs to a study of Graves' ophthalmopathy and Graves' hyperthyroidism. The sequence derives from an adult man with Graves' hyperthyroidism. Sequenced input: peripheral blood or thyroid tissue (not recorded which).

The CDR3 DNA is TGTGCCAGTAGTGGGAACAGGGGCACTGAAGCTTTCTTT. Its translation is CASSGNRGTEAFF. This chain uses TRBV19 with TRBJ1-1; 7 bases map to TRBD1. The CDR3 consists of 13 residues. The V segment lost 5 bases and the J segment 4 bases; nucleotides outside the gene matches: 4. Germline CDR1 LNHDA, CDR2 SQIVND (reference sequence). Using reference TRBV19 and TRBJ1-1 for the parts outside the CDR3, the full variable domain is DGGITQSPKYLFRKEGQNVTLSCEQNLNHDAMYWYRQDPGQGLRLIYYSQIVNDFQKGDIAEGYSVSREKKESFPLTVTSAQKNPTAFYLCASSGNRGTEAFFGQGTRLTVV.